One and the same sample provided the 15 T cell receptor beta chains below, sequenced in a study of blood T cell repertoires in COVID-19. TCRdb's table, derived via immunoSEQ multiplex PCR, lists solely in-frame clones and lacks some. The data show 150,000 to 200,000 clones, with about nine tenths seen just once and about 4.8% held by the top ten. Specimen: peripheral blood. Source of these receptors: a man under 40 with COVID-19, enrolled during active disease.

CDR3 protein: CASRRQGGGNQPQHF. In nucleotides, the CDR3 is TGTGCCAGTAGACGACAGGGTGGAGGCAATCAGCCCCAGCATTTT. The V gene is TRBV19, the J gene TRBJ1-5, with TRBD1 identical over 7 bases. After removal of 6 bases from V and 2 bases from J, the junction contained 7 bases not matched to a gene. Germline values: CDR1 LNHDA, CDR2 SQIVND (reference sequence). This CDR3 is 15 amino acids long.

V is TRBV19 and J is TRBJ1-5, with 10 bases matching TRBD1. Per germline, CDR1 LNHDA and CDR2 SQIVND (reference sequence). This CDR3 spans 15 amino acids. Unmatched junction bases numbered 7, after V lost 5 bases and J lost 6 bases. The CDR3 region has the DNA TGTGCCAGTAGTGACCAGACAGGGGGCAGTCAGCCCCAGCATTTT. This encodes CASSDQTGGSQPQHF. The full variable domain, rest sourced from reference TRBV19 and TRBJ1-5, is DGGITQSPKYLFRKEGQNVTLSCEQNLNHDAMYWYRQDPGQGLRLIYYSQIVNDFQKGDIAEGYSVSREKKESFPLTVTSAQKNPTAFYLCASSDQTGGSQPQHFGDGTRLSIL.

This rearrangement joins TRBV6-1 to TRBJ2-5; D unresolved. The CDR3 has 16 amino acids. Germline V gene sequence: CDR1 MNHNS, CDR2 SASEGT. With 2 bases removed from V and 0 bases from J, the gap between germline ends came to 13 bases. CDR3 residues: CASSESQVAHQETQYF. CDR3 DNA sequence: TGTGCCAGCAGTGAATCTCAGGTCGCCCACCAAGAGACCCAGTACTTC.

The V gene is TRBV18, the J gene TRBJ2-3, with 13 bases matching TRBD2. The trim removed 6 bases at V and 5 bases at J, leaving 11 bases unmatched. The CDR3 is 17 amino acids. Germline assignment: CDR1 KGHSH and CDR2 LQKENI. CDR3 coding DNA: TGTGCCAGCTCCCAGGGACTAGCGGGACTAAGAGGAGATACGCAGTATTTT. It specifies CASSQGLAGLRGDTQYF.

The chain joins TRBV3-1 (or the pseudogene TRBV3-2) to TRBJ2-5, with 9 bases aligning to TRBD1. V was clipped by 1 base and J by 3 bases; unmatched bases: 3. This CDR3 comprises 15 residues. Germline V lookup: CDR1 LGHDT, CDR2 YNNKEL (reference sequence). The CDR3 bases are TGTGCCAGCAGCCAAGGGGACAGGGACAAAGAGACCCAGTACTTC. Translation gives CASSQGDRDKETQYF.

The CDR3 here is CSVGGTASNQPQHF. The DNA of the CDR3 is TGCAGCGTCGGAGGGACGGCCAGCAATCAGCCCCAGCATTTT. J is TRBJ1-5 and V is TRBV29-1, with D possibly matching TRBD1 (5 bases). Germline-derived CDR1 and CDR2 are SQVTM and ANQGSEA. The CDR3 sequence is 14 residues long. V was shortened by 6 bases and J by 1 base, with 13 bases between the two germline ends.

CDR3 protein: CASSSGQSYEQYF. The CDR3 DNA reads as TGTGCCAGCAGTTCGGGACAGTCCTACGAGCAGTACTTC. V usage is TRBV27 and J usage is TRBJ2-7, with 7 bases lining up with TRBD1. V shed 4 bases, J shed 1 base, and the junction held 1 base outside the gene matches. The CDR3 loop spans 13 amino acids. Per germline, CDR1 MNHEY and CDR2 SMNVEV (reference sequence).

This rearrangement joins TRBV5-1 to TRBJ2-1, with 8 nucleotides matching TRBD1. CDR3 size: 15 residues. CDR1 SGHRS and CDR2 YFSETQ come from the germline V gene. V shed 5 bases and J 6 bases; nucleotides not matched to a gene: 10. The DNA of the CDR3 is TGCGCCAGCAGGGTATCCGGGGACAGGTTCAATGAGCAGTTCTTC. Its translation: CASRVSGDRFNEQFF.

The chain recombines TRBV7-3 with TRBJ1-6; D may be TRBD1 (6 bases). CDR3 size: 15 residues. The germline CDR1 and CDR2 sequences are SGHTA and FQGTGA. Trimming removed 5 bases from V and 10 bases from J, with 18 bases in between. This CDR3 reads CASSPQTGSGSPLHF. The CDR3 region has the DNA TGTGCCAGCAGCCCACAAACAGGGAGCGGATCACCCCTCCACTTT.

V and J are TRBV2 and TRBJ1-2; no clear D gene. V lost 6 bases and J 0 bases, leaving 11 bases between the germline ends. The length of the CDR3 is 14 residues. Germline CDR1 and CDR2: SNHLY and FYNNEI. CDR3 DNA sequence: TGTGCCAGCAGATCCGAATCAGCTAACTATGGCTACACCTTC. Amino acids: CASRSESANYGYTF.

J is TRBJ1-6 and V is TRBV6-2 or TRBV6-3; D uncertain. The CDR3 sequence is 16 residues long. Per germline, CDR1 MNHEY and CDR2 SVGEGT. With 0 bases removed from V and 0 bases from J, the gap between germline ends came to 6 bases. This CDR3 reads CASSYSAGSYNSPLHF. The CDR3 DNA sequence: TGTGCCAGCAGTTACTCGGCAGGCTCCTATAATTCACCCCTCCACTTT.

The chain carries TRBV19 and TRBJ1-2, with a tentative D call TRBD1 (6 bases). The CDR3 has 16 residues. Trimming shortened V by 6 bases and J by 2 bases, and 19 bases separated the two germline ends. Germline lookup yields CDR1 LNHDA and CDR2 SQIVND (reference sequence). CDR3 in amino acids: CASRNQGQGPNYGYTF. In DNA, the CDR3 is TGTGCCAGTAGGAATCAGGGGCAGGGCCCAAACTATGGCTACACCTTC.

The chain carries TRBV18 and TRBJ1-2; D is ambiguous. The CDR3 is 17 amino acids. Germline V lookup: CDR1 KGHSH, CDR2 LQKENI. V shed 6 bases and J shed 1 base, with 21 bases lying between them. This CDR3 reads CASSLNWRRMDNYGYTF. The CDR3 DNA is TGTGCCAGCTCGTTGAATTGGAGGCGAATGGATAACTATGGCTACACCTTC.

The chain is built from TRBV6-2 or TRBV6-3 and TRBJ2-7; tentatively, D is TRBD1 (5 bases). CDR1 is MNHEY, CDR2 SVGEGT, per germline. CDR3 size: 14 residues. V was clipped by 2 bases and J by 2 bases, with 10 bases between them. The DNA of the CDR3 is TGTGCCAGCAGTTACAGGGGTACCACCTACGAGCAGTACTTC. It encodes CASSYRGTTYEQYF.

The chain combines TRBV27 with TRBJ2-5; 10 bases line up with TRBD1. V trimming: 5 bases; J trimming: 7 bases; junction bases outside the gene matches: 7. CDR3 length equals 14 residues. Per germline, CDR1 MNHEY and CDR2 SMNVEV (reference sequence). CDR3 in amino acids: CASSLGTGAVTQYF. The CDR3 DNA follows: TGTGCCAGCAGTCTAGGGACAGGGGCGGTGACCCAGTACTTC.